Sequencing of this T cell receptor (beta chain) was carried out in a study of a mutant IDH1 vaccine in newly diagnosed glioma (dated by TCRdb to the early 2020s). For the wider study: Eight vaccinations were administered to patients in weeks 1, 3, 5, 7, 11, 15, 19 and 23, corresponding to visits V03 through V10. For exploratory analyses, around 26 treated patients had longitudinal TCRB deep sequencing done wherever samples were available. In the chemotherapy-containing groups, vaccination started alongside temozolomide cycles, whereas in patients who had radiotherapy alone it started 4-6 weeks after radiotherapy. Before enrollment, most patients had been given radiochemotherapy with temozolomide as standard therapy, while the rest had received either radiotherapy alone or temozolomide alone. The roughly 30 treated patients were 62.5% male and 37.5% female, with a mean age of approximately 40 years. Peripheral blood samples were drawn at six visits, namely V03 (baseline), V05, V07, V10, V12 and V13.

This specimen's time point label, per the study, means: week 23, last vaccination. Each vaccine dose was 300 ug of a 20-mer mutant IDH1 peptide in Montanide, given subcutaneously with topical imiquimod. Donors had newly diagnosed WHO grade 3 or 4 IDH1-mutant astrocytomas with loss of nuclear ATRX. The samples were drawn from NOA16, a multicentre, single-arm, open-label phase I trial in Germany that tested a mutant IDH1 peptide vaccine in humans for the first time. Genomic DNA for TCRB sequencing was extracted from EDTA blood using the DNeasy Blood and Tissue Kit. Here V drops 7 bases and J drops 3 bases, and the junction holds 4 bases not matched to any gene. The CDR3 sequence holds 13 residues, the cysteine and phenylalanine included. Left in the record is the CDR3 DNA by itself, 39 bases read in frame from the first base. CDR1 is given as SGHRS and CDR2 as YFSETQ, both from the germline V gene.

Preparation of the library involved the immunoSEQ multiplex PCR assay. Following the manufacturer's protocol, the hsTCRB Kit was used to amplify rearranged TCR beta chain sequences. TCRB libraries were sequenced on an Illumina MiSeq. The paper's data handling went like this. The proprietary platform of the kit vendor was used for demultiplexing, trimming and gene mapping. This immuneACCESS table, as held by TCRdb, lists in-frame sequences with V and J called but not all clones. Of the missing ones, under half trace to an unresolved V gene in checked studies; the others have no known cause. That table is the source of V, J and clone size, and D and trimming were worked out from the DNA. The sample includes around 60,000 clones, with about 88% observed a single time. The top ten clones comprise approximately 3.8% of the sample. Worth noting for this clone: There is no known antigen for this receptor. Per-base quality was not reported, and no clone a single base away is much larger than it.

General study outcomes and caveats: Availability determined which PBMC samples were chosen for TCRB deep sequencing. Changes in the top peripheral T cell clonotypes picked up by TCRB sequencing did not appear to be linked to pseudoprogression. Immune responses induced by the vaccine were seen in approximately 92% of patients across multiple MHC alleles. It was noted by the authors that analyses of patient blood samples could not be reproduced owing to sample limitations.

The chain is assembled from TRBV5-1 and TRBJ1-5, with 7 middle bases fitting TRBD1. This clonotype originated in a man aged 25-45 years with glioma. The material sequenced was PBMCs, taken from a glioma patient whose treatment included an IDH1 peptide vaccine. Here the CDR3 is given as CASRDSVNQPQHF. The nucleotides are TGCGCCAGCCGGGACAGCGTCAATCAGCCCCAGCATTTT.